The rows below give T cell receptor beta chains drawn from one sample of a study of blood T cells in healthy people across ages. TCRdb re-analysed the 5' RACE reads in MiXCR, keeping a single row per CDR3 protein. The sample carries around 1,700,000 distinct CDR3 sequences, 28% recorded once. The sequencing sample was made of blood. The receptor set was obtained from a woman younger than 45 in good health. CDR3s include the opening cysteine and the closing phenylalanine or tryptophan. D genes are given only for firm matches. Where a row states a size, it is once, few, many or the class of an expanded clone; other rows omit it.

TRBJ2-7 | NA | NA | TRBV6-5 | CASSFTQRSYEQYF | TGTGCCAGCAGTTTCACGCAACGATCCTACGAGCAGTACTTC
TRBJ1-6 | few | TRBD1 | TRBV28 | CASSSLATGTTYNSPLHF | TGTGCCAGCAGTTCCCTCGCGACAGGGACCACCTATAATTCACCCCTCCACTTT
TRBJ1-5 | NA | NA | TRBV7-2 | CASTYWDSNQPQHF | TGTGCCAGCACCTATTGGGACAGCAATCAGCCCCAGCATTTT
TRBJ1-2 | NA | NA | TRBV21-1 | CASSIITGLDGYTF | TGTGCCAGCAGCATCATTACAGGGTTGGATGGCTACACCTTC
TRBJ2-5 | few | TRBD1 | TRBV7-2 | CASSPEGPGGGETQYF | TGTGCCAGCAGCCCAGAAGGGCCAGGGGGCGGGGAGACCCAGTACTTC
TRBJ2-1 | many | NA | TRBV27 | CASSWGSYNEQFF | TGTGCCAGCAGCTGGGGGTCCTACAATGAGCAGTTCTTC
TRBJ2-7 | NA | TRBD1 | TRBV5-1 | CASSPSGQGLSYEQYF | TGCGCCAGCAGCCCAAGCGGACAGGGGTTATCCTACGAGCAGTACTTC
TRBJ2-5 | few | NA | TRBV6-5 | CASSGKGRMETQYF | TGTGCCAGCAGCGGGAAAGGGAGGATGGAGACCCAGTACTTC
TRBJ1-5 | NA | TRBD1 | TRBV7-2 | CASSRVGQGGQPQHF | TGTGCCAGCAGTCGAGTCGGACAGGGAGGTCAGCCCCAGCATTTT
TRBJ2-5 | many | NA | TRBV12-3/TRBV12-4 | CASSLSSRVETQYF | TGTGCCAGCAGTTTATCGTCCAGGGTTGAGACCCAGTACTTC
TRBJ2-7 | many | NA | TRBV5-1 | CASSLTPAIYEQYF | TGCGCCAGCAGTCTGACTCCGGCGATCTACGAGCAGTACTTC
TRBJ1-5 | few | NA | TRBV11-2 | CASSLVAYQPQHF | TGTGCCAGCAGCTTAGTAGCCTATCAGCCCCAGCATTTT
TRBJ2-1 | many | NA | TRBV12-3/TRBV12-4 | CASSSLVIEQFF | TGTGCCAGCAGTTCGTTGGTAATTGAGCAGTTCTTC
TRBJ2-7 | few | NA | TRBV7-3 | CASSSGERYEQYF | TGTGCCAGCAGTTCTGGAGAACGGTACGAGCAGTACTTC
TRBJ2-5 | NA | TRBD2 | TRBV24-1 | CATMRTGGETQYF | TGTGCCACCATGAGGACGGGAGGAGAGACCCAGTACTTC
TRBJ1-1 | few | NA | TRBV11-1 | CASRERGVVNTEAFF | TGTGCCAGCAGGGAAAGGGGAGTCGTGAACACTGAAGCTTTCTTT
TRBJ2-1 | NA | NA | TRBV6-1 | CASSALSTREQFF | TGTGCCAGCAGTGCCCTTTCGACCCGCGAGCAGTTCTTC
TRBJ2-2 | NA | NA | TRBV12-5 | CASDNPTWGLGELFF | TGTGCTAGTGACAACCCGACGTGGGGTCTCGGGGAGCTGTTTTTT
TRBJ1-1 | few | NA | TRBV6-5 | CASRAPGAMNTEAFF | TGTGCCAGCAGGGCGCCGGGGGCAATGAACACTGAAGCTTTCTTT
TRBJ2-7 | few | NA | TRBV5-5 | CASSLRDGVSYEQYF | TGTGCCAGCAGCTTGCGTGACGGGGTCTCCTACGAGCAGTACTTC
TRBJ2-5 | NA | NA | TRBV5-1 | CASREIAGETQYF | TGCGCCAGCAGAGAAATAGCCGGGGAGACCCAGTACTTC
TRBJ1-2 | once | NA | TRBV4-3 | CASSQVGGGVYYGYTF | TGCGCCAGCAGCCAAGTGGGGGGGGGCGTCTACTATGGCTACACCTTC
TRBJ1-2 | NA | NA | TRBV18 | CASSRDLTENYGYTF | TGTGCCAGCTCACGGGACCTAACCGAAAACTATGGCTACACCTTC
TRBJ1-3 | NA | NA | TRBV7-2 | CASSPRRLESSGNTIYF | TGTGCCAGCAGCCCGCGGCGATTGGAAAGCTCTGGAAACACCATATATTTT
TRBJ1-4 | few | NA | TRBV5-1 | CASSRRGLNNEKLFF | TGCGCCAGCAGCCGCCGGGGCCTAAATAATGAAAAACTGTTTTTT
TRBJ1-1 | NA | NA | TRBV11-2 | CASSLRQATEAFF | TGTGCCAGCAGCCTGCGACAGGCGACTGAAGCTTTCTTT
TRBJ2-7 | many | NA | TRBV12-3/TRBV12-4 | CASSKLGEQYF | TGTGCCAGCAGTAAACTGGGAGAGCAGTACTTC
TRBJ2-5 | many | NA | TRBV7-8 | CASSLRPGGPQETQYF | TGTGCCAGCAGCTTACGGCCTGGGGGGCCGCAAGAGACCCAGTACTTC
TRBJ2-5 | few | NA | TRBV18 | CASSPKNQETQYF | TGTGCCAGCTCACCCAAAAACCAAGAGACCCAGTACTTC
TRBJ2-1 | NA | NA | TRBV20-1 | CSARDPPEEQFF | TGCAGTGCTAGAGATCCCCCAGAGGAGCAGTTCTTC
TRBJ2-7 | few | NA | TRBV7-9 | CATEDQDYEQYF | TGTGCCACGGAGGACCAAGACTACGAGCAGTACTTC
TRBJ2-5 | few | NA | TRBV15 | CATSRALEGETQYF | TGTGCCACCAGCAGAGCACTAGAGGGAGAGACCCAGTACTTC
TRBJ1-2 | many | NA | TRBV20-1 | CSARDQGTISGYTF | TGCAGTGCTAGAGATCAGGGGACAATAAGTGGCTACACCTTC
TRBJ1-2 | many | NA | TRBV20-1 | CSAGTPVNYGYTF | TGCAGTGCGGGGACGCCCGTCAACTATGGCTACACCTTC
TRBJ2-7 | many | NA | TRBV20-1 | CSAVESPTYEQYF | TGCAGTGCTGTCGAATCGCCGACCTACGAGCAGTACTTC
TRBJ2-1 | NA | NA | TRBV27 | CASSLWLDNEQFF | TGTGCCAGCAGTTTATGGCTGGACAATGAGCAGTTCTTC
TRBJ2-5 | NA | NA | TRBV30 | CAWSVKRAETQYF | TGTGCCTGGAGTGTCAAGAGGGCGGAGACCCAGTACTTC
TRBJ2-1 | many | TRBD1 | TRBV6-5 | CASSLTGIYNEQFF | TGTGCCAGCAGTCTGACAGGGATATACAATGAGCAGTTCTTC
TRBJ2-5 | few | NA | TRBV12-3/TRBV12-4 | CASSLDGWGQETQYF | TGTGCCAGCAGTTTAGACGGATGGGGGCAAGAGACCCAGTACTTC
TRBJ2-3 | few | NA | TRBV10-1 | CASSAGNGDTQYF | TGCGCCAGCAGCGCCGGGAACGGAGATACGCAGTATTTT
TRBJ1-1 | NA | NA | TRBV12-3/TRBV12-4 | CASCLSGQPTQAAFF | TGTGCCAGCTGCCTAAGCGGACAGCCAACCCAAGCGGCTTTCTTT
TRBJ1-2 | NA | NA | TRBV12-3/TRBV12-4 | CASSLTGSGVMYGYTF | TGTGCCAGCAGTTTAACAGGGTCAGGGGTTATGTATGGCTACACCTTC
TRBJ2-3 | NA | NA | TRBV14 | CASSQDRTPLSTQYF | TGTGCCAGCAGCCAAGATCGGACCCCCCTCAGTACGCAGTATTTT
TRBJ2-1 | NA | NA | TRBV7-3 | CASSLQGTVGNEQFF | TGTGCCAGCAGCTTACAGGGGACGGTGGGCAATGAGCAGTTCTTC
TRBJ2-3 | few | TRBD2 | TRBV4-3 | CASSQDSSGRSVGSQYF | TGCGCCAGCAGCCAAGATTCTAGCGGGAGGTCGGTTGGGTCGCAGTATTTT
TRBJ2-3 | few | NA | TRBV27 | CASSLTSAGFGGQYF | TGTGCCAGCAGTTTAACGTCCGCGGGATTCGGAGGGCAGTATTTT
TRBJ1-2 | few | NA | TRBV7-2 | CASSSSRNRNYGYTF | TGTGCCAGCAGCTCAAGTCGGAACAGAAACTATGGCTACACCTTC
TRBJ1-6 | NA | NA | TRBV5-1 | CASSLETVRSPLHF | TGCGCCAGCAGCCTTGAGACAGTAAGGTCACCCCTCCACTTT
TRBJ2-5 | many | NA | TRBV7-9 | CASSLDATQYF | TGTGCCAGCAGCTTAGATGCCACCCAGTACTTC
TRBJ2-5 | few | NA | TRBV4-1 | CASSKTGGAGETQYF | TGCGCCAGTTCGAAGACCGGGGGTGCGGGGGAGACCCAGTACTTC
TRBJ2-7 | few | TRBD2 | TRBV11-2 | CASRSFSGSGSYEQYF | TGTGCCAGCAGATCTTTTAGCGGGAGTGGGTCCTACGAGCAGTACTTC
TRBJ1-2 | NA | NA | TRBV5-5 | CASSDHGHDYGYTF | TGTGCCAGCAGCGACCACGGGCACGACTATGGCTACACCTTC
TRBJ2-5 | NA | TRBD2 | TRBV12-3/TRBV12-4 | CASTLAGTSGQTQYF | TGTGCCAGCACCCTAGCAGGGACTAGCGGACAGACCCAGTACTTC
TRBJ2-1 | few | NA | TRBV15 | CATSPRDSQGEQFF | TGTGCCACCAGCCCCCGGGACTCGCAGGGGGAGCAGTTCTTC
TRBJ2-7 | NA | NA | TRBV10-3 | CAISESRLGEQYF | TGTGCCATCAGTGAATCCAGGCTCGGCGAGCAGTACTTC
TRBJ2-3 | once | TRBD2 | TRBV3-1 | CASSRRGERASDTQYF | TGTGCCAGCAGCCGGCGGGGGGAGCGGGCGTCAGATACGCAGTATTTT